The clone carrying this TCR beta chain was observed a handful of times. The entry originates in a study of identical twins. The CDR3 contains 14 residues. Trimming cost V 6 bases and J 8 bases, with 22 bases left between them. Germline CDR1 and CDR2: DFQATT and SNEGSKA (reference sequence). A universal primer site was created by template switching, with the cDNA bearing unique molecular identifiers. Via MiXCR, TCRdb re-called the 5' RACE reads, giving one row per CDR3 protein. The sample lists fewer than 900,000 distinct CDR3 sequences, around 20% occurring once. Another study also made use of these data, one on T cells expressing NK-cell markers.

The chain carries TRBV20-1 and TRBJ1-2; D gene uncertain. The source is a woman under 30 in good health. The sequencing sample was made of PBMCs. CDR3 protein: CSAPGPTEYVGYTF. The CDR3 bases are TGCAGTGCCCCTGGACCGACTGAGTACGTCGGCTACACCTTC.